The rows below give T cell receptor beta chains drawn from one sample of a study of T cell repertoires in aging, cancer and after chemotherapy. MiXCR was run by TCRdb on the multiplex PCR reads, yielding one entry per CDR3 protein. The sample consists of 850 or so distinct CDR3 sequences, roughly a quarter of them appearing once. Sequenced input: blood. Every receptor here comes from a human donor with a blood cancer. CDR3s include the opening cysteine and the closing phenylalanine or tryptophan. D genes are given only for firm matches. Expanded clones get a size class; other rows say once, few or many, or leave the size out.

v_call	j_call	d_call	cdr3_length	clone_size	cdr3_aa	cdr3_nt
TRBV19	TRBJ2-1	TRBD2	20	medium-sized	CASSMGLAGDIRSFVNEQFF	TGTGCCAGTAGTATGGGACTAGCGGGGGATATACGTTCTTTTGTCAATGAGCAGTTCTTC
TRBV6-2/TRBV6-3	TRBJ1-1	TRBD1	20	medium-sized	CASSYEREDRAFSGRTEAFF	TGTGCCAGCAGTTACGAGAGGGAGGACAGGGCATTTTCGGGTCGCACTGAAGCTTTCTTT
TRBV12-5	TRBJ2-3	TRBD2	17	few	CASGSPGLAGGSDTQYF	TGTGCTAGTGGTTCCCCGGGACTAGCGGGAGGGTCAGATACGCAGTATTTT
TRBV29-1	TRBJ1-1	.	12	.	CSAGHLNTEAFF	TGCAGCGCTGGACATTTGAACACTGAAGCTTTCTTT
TRBV7-2	TRBJ1-3	.	15	large	CASSVMGGGGNTIYF	TGTGCCAGCAGCGTGATGGGAGGGGGAGGAAACACCATATATTTT
TRBV30	TRBJ2-5	TRBD2	14	large	CAWSVQPGGETQYF	TGTGCCTGGAGTGTACAACCGGGGGGAGAGACCCAGTACTTC
TRBV6-2/TRBV6-3	TRBJ1-5	.	21	.	CASRADSRETQYFGPGTRQHF	.
TRBV5-1	TRBJ2-2	.	14	large	CASSYDSLTGELFF	TGCGCCAGCAGTTATGACAGCCTGACCGGGGAGCTGTTTTTT
TRBV24-1	TRBJ2-5	.	14	medium-sized	CATSDLRQSETQYF	TGTGCCACCAGTGATTTGCGCCAGTCAGAGACCCAGTACTTC
TRBV7-9	TRBJ1-2	TRBD1	13	medium-sized	CASSGQANYGYTF	TGTGCCAGCAGCGGACAGGCTAACTATGGCTACACCTTC
TRBV25-1	TRBJ2-7	.	13	.	CASGSWSSYEQYF	TGTGCCAGCGGTAGCTGGAGCTCCTACGAGCAGTACTTC
TRBV6-5	TRBJ2-3	TRBD2	16	.	CASSYGLAGDTDTQYF	TGTGCCAGCAGTTACGGACTAGCGGGGGACACAGATACGCAGTATTTT